The present T cell receptor beta chain was sequenced within a study of cytomegalovirus exposure and HLA in healthy donors. The wider study: Genotyping of 430 or so donors showed that 80% to 85% belonged to the Caucasian-associated ancestry cluster.

Each of the donors was a healthy bone marrow donor. 60 Vbeta and 13 Jbeta primers were used in PCR. Generated by immunoSEQ multiplex PCR, the TCRdb table keeps only in-frame clones and is missing some. Of more than 65,000 clones listed, around three quarters are singletons. Germline V CDR1 and CDR2: MNHEY, SVGAGI. CDR3 size: 15 residues. Trimming cost V 2 bases and J 0 bases, with 10 bases left between them. The TCR sequence derives from a woman in her thirties or forties in good health and CMV-seropositive. The sample taken for sequencing was PBMCs. V and J are TRBV6-5 and TRBJ1-1, with no clear D. CDR3 region: CASSYGGIMNTEAFF. The CDR3, as DNA: TGTGCCAGCAGTTACGGCGGGATTATGAACACTGAAGCTTTCTTT.